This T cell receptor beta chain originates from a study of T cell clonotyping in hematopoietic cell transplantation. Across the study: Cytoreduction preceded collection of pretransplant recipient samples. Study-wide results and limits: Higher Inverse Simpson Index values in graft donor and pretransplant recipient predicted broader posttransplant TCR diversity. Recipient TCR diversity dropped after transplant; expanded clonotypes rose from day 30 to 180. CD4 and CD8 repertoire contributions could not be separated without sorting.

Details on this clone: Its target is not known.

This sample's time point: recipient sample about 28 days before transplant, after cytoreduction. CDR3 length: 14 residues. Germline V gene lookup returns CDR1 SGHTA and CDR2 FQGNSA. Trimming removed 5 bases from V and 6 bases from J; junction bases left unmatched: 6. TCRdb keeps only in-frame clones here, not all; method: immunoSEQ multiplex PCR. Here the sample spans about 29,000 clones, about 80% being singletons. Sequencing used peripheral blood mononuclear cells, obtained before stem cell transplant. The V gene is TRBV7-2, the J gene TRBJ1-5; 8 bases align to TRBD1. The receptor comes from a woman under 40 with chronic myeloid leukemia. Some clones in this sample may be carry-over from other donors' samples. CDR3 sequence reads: CASSPGTGSQPQHF. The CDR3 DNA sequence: TGTGCCAGCAGCCCCGGGACAGGAAGTCAGCCCCAGCATTTT.